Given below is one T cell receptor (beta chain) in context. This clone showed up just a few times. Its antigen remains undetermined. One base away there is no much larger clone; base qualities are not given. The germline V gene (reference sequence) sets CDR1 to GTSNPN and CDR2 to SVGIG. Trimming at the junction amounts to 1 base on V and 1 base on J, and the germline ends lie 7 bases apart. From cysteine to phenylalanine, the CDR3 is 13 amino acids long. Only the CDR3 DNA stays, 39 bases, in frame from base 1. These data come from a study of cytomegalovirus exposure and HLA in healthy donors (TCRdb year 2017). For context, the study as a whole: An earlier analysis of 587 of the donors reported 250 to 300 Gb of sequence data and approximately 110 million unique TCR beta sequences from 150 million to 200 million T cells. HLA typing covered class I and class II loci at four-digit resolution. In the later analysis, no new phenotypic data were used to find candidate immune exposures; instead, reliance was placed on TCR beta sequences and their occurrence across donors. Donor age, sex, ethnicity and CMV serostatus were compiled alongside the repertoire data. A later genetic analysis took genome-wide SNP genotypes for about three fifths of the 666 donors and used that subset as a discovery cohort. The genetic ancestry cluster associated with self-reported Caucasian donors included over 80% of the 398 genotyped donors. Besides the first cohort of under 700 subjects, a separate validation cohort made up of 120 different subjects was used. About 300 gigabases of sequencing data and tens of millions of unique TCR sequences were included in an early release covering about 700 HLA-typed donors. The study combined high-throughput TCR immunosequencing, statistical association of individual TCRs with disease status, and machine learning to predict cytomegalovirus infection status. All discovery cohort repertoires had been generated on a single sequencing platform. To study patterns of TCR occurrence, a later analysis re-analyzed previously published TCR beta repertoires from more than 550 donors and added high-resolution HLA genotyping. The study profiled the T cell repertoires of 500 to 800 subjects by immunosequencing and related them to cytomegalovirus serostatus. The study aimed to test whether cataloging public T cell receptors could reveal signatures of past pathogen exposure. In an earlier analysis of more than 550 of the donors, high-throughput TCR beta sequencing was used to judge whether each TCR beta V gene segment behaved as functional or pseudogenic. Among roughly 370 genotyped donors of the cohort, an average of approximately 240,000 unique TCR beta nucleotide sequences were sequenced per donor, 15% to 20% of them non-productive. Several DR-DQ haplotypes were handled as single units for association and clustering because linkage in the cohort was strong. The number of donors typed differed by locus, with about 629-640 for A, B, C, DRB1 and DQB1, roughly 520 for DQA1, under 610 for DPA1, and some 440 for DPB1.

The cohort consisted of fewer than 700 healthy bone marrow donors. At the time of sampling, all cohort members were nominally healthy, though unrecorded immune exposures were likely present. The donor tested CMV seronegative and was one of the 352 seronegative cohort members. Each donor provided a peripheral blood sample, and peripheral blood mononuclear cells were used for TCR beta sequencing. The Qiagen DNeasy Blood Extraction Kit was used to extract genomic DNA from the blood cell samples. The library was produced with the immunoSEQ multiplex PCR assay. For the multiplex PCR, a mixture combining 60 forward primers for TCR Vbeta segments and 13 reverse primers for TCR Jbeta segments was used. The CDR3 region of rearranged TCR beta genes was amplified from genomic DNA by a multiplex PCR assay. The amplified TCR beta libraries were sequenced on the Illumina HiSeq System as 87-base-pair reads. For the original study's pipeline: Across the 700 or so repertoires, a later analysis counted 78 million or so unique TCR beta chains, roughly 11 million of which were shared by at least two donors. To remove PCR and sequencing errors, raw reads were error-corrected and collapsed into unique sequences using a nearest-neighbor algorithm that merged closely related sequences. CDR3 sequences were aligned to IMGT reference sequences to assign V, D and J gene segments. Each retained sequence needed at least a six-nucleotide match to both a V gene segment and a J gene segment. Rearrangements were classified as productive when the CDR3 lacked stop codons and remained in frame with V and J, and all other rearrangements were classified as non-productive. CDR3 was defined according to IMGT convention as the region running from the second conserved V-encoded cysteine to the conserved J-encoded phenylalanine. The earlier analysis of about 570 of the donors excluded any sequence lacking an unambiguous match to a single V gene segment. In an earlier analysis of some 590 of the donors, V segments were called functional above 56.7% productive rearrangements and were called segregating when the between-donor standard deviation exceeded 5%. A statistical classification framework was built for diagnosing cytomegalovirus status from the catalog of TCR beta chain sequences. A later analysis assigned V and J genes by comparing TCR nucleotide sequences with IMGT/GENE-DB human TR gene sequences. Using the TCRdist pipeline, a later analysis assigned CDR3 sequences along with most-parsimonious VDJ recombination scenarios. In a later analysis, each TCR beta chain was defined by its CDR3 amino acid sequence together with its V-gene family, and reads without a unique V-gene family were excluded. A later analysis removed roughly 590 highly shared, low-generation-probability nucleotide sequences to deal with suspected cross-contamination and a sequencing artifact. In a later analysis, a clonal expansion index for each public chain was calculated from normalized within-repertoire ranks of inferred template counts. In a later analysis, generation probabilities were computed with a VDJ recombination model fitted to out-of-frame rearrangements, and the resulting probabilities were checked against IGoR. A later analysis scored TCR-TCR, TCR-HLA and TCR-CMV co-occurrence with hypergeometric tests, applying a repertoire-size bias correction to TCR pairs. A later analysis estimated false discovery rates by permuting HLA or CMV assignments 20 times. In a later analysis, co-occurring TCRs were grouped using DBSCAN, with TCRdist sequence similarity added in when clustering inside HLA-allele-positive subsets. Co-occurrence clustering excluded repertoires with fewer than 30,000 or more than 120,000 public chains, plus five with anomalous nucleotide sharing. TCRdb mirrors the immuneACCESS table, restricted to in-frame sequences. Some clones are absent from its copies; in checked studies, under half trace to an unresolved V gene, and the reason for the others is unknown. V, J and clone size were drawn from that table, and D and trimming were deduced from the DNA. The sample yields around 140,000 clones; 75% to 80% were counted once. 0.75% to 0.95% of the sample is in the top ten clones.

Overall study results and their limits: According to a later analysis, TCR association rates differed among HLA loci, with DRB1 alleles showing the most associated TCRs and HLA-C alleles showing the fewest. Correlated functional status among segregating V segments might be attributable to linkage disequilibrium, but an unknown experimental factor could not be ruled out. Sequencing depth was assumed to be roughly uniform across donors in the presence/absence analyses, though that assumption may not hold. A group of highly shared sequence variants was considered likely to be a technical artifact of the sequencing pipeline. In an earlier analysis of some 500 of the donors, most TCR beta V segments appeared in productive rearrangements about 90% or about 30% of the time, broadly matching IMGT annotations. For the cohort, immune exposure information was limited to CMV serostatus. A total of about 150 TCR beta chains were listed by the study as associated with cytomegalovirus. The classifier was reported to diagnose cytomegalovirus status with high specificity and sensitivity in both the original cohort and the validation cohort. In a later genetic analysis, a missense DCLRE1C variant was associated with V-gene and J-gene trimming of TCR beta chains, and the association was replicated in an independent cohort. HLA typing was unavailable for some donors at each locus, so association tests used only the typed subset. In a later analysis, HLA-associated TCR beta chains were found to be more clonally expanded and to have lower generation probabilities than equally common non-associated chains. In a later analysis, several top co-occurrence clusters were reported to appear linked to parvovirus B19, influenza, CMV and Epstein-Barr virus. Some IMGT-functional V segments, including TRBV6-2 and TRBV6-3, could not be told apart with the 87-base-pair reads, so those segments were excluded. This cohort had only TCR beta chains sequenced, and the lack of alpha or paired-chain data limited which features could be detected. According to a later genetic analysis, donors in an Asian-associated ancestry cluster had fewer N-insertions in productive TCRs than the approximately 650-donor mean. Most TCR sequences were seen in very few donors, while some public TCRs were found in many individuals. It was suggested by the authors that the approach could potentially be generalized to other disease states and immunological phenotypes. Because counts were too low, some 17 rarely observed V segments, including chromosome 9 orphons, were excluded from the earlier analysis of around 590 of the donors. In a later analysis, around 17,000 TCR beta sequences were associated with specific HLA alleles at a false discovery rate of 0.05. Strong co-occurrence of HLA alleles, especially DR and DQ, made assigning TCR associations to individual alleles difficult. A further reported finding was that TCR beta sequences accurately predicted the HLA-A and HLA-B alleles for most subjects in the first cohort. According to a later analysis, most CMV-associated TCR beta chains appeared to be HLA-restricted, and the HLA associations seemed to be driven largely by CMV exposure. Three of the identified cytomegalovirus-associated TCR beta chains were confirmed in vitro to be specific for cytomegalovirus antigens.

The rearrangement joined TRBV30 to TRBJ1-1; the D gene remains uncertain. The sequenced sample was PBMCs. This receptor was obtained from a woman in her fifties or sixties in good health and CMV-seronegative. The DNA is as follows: TGTGCCTGGAGTGAGCTGTCGAACACTGAAGCTTTCTTT. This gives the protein CAWSELSNTEAFF.